This T cell receptor (beta chain) derives from a study of shared clonotypes between healthy human individuals. TCRdb's table, derived via immunoSEQ multiplex PCR, lists solely in-frame clones and lacks some. The sample has nearly 2 million clones; approximately 94% are singletons. Naive CD8 cells, CD45RO-negative and positively selected for CCR7, excluded terminally differentiated effector memory CD45RA+ cells. Germline CDR1 is SGDLS and CDR2 is YYNGEE. The CDR3 is 16 residues long. J was trimmed by 4 bases and V by 4 bases; bases with no gene match: 11. The rearrangement links TRBV9 to TRBJ1-2; 9 positions match TRBD1. Sequenced material: naive CD8+ T cells sorted from blood. This receptor was obtained from a man between 18 and 35 years old in good health. CDR3 loop: CASSPIVQGAVYGYTF. DNA for the CDR3: TGTGCCAGCAGCCCAATAGTACAGGGGGCTGTCTATGGCTACACCTTC.